This TCR beta chain originates from a study of T cell responses to AZD1222 COVID-19 vaccine. This clone appeared a single time. As yet, its antigen is unknown. Germline CDR1 and CDR2: GTSNPN and SVGIG (reference sequence). The V gene lost 4 bases and the J gene lost 9 bases, with 13 bases spanning the gap. The CDR3 spans 13 residues. Findings and caveats of the study: Dominant CD4 TCR responses targeted spike regions 160-218 and 743-854. The breadth and depth of Spike-specific TCRs increased once two AZD1222 doses had been given. There were mostly white British donors and more females than males, and clonal diversity was possibly underestimated. Baseline serology detected seropositivity in only six or seven AZD1222 recipients.

Only in-frame clones appear in the TCRdb table, and some are missing; sequencing was by immunoSEQ multiplex PCR. The table shows 13,000 or so clones, with 84% occurring only once. This receptor was identified in an adult who received the AZD1222 COVID-19 vaccine. The chain joins TRBV30 to TRBJ1-6, with D possibly being TRBD1 (5 bases). The sequencing used peripheral blood, collected 28 days after the second AZD1222 dose. The CDR3 coding sequence is TGTGCCTGGAACCTCGGGGCTGGTTCACCCCTCCACTTT. It specifies CAWNLGAGSPLHF.